A selection of T cell receptor beta chains follows, all from one sample in a study of T cells in Graves' hyperthyroidism and ophthalmopathy. In TCRdb, the multiplex PCR reads were re-called with MiXCR into one record per CDR3 protein. Here the sample spans approximately 870,000 distinct CDR3 sequences, 35% to 45% being singletons. The source material was blood. The receptors come from a young man with Graves' hyperthyroidism. The CDR3 runs from the conserved cysteine through the conserved F or W. A D gene is named only where the DNA matches it firmly. Part of the rows lack a size; the others show once, few, many or a class for expanded clones.

j_call d_call clone_size v_call cdr3_nt cdr3_aa
TRBJ2-5 TRBD2 few TRBV6-2/TRBV6-3 TGTGCCAGCACACCCCGGGGACTAGCGGACGAAGAGACCCAGTACTTC CASTPRGLADEETQYF
TRBJ1-1 - many TRBV25-1 TGTGCCAGCGGTTTGAACGGAGGGAGATCTGAAGCTTTCTTT CASGLNGGRSEAFF
TRBJ2-7 - once TRBV20-1 TGCAGTGCTGGCGAGCAGTACTTC CSAGEQYF
TRBJ2-7 - - TRBV5-1 TGCGCCAGCAGCTTCGACCCGGCTAACGAGCAGTACTTC CASSFDPANEQYF
TRBJ2-7 TRBD1 - TRBV5-1 TGCGCCAGCGCGTCCGGGACAGGGCCCTACGAGCAGTACTTC CASASGTGPYEQYF
TRBJ2-2 - - TRBV2 TGTGCCAGCAGTGTACCTCCAACCGGGGAGCTGTTTTTT CASSVPPTGELFF
TRBJ1-1 TRBD1 many TRBV19 TGTGCCAGTAGTGGGACAGCTAGGACTGAAGCTTTCTTT CASSGTARTEAFF
TRBJ1-6 - - TRBV5-4 TGTGCCAGCAGCCTGGGGGGGGGGTCGAATTCACCCCTCCACTTT CASSLGGGSNSPLHF
TRBJ2-7 - - TRBV9 TGTGCCAGCAGCGAGGGGGTCGAGACCTACGAGCAGTACTTC CASSEGVETYEQYF
TRBJ2-6 - - TRBV9 TGTGCCAGCAGCTTAGAGGGGCAGGGAGGCGCATACGGGGCCAACGTCCTGACTTTC CASSLEGQGGAYGANVLTF
TRBJ1-6 TRBD1 many TRBV6-5 TGTGCCAGCAGTTCCGACAGGGGCGATTCACCCCTCCACTTT CASSSDRGDSPLHF
TRBJ1-5 TRBD1 once TRBV25-1 TGTGCCAGCCCTCGGACAGGGAAAGGGCAGCCCCAGCATTTT CASPRTGKGQPQHF
TRBJ1-2 - - TRBV10-3 TGTGCCATCAGTGCAGACAGCCGCTATGGCTACACCTTC CAISADSRYGYTF
TRBJ2-2 - - TRBV2 TGTGCCAGCGGGGTTTCGGACACCGGGGAGCTGTTTTTT CASGVSDTGELFF
TRBJ1-1 - many TRBV6-5 TGTGCCAGCAGTACGACATTCGGCACTGAAGCTTTCTTT CASSTTFGTEAFF
TRBJ1-2 - many TRBV29-1 TGCAGCGTTGAAGCCAAGGAAGGTGGCTACACCTTC CSVEAKEGGYTF
TRBJ1-3 - - TRBV7-2 TGTGCCAGCAGCTTTCTAGCGGGATATGGAAACACCATATATTTT CASSFLAGYGNTIYF
TRBJ1-1 TRBD1 - TRBV12-3/TRBV12-4 TGTGCCAGCAGTTTGTGGGACAGGGGGTACACTGAAGCTTTCTTT CASSLWDRGYTEAFF
TRBJ1-3 - - TRBV5-1 TGCGCCAGCGCCCCCGGCGGTTCTGGAAACACCATATATTTT CASAPGGSGNTIYF
TRBJ2-7 TRBD2 few TRBV5-8 TGTGCCAGCAGCAAGCGGGAGGAGGGCTACGAGCAGTACTTC CASSKREEGYEQYF
TRBJ2-2 - - TRBV20-1 TGCAGTGCTCTAGCGTTTCTGAGCGGCACCGGGGAGCTGTTTTTT CSALAFLSGTGELFF
TRBJ1-3 - many TRBV10-3 TGTGCCATCAGTGAAGGTCAGGTCTCTGGAAACACCATATATTTT CAISEGQVSGNTIYF
TRBJ1-4 - few TRBV6-5 TGTGCCAGCAGTTACTCGGGCAGTTCGGAAAAACTGTTTTTT CASSYSGSSEKLFF
TRBJ1-1 TRBD1 many TRBV10-1 TGCGCCAGCAGTGTTGAGGGGGCGTTTTTTGAAGCTTTCTTT CASSVEGAFFEAFF
TRBJ2-6 TRBD2 - TRBV2 TGTGCCAAAGCGGGGGTTGGGGGCAACACTGAAGCTAATGATGTCCTGACTTTC CAKAGVGGNTEANDVLTF
TRBJ2-5 TRBD2 - TRBV11-3 TGTGCCAGCAGCTCAGTCGCGGGAGAAGAGACCCAGTACTTC CASSSVAGEETQYF
TRBJ1-4 - many TRBV5-1 TGCGCCAGCAGCTACGGCATCACTAATGAAAAACTGTTTTTT CASSYGITNEKLFF
TRBJ1-6 - few TRBV27 TGTGCCAGCAGTCCCTCGGGTGGCTATAATTCACCCCTCCACTTT CASSPSGGYNSPLHF
TRBJ1-6 - - TRBV2 TGTGCCAGCAGTGAAGGAGGGACAACTCGGTTTCCCCTCCACTTT CASSEGGTTRFPLHF
TRBJ2-7 - - TRBV7-6 TGTGCCAGCAGCTTAGACCTAGTGTACGAGCAGTACTTC CASSLDLVYEQYF
TRBJ2-1 TRBD1 - TRBV7-2 TGTGCCAGCAGCTTGGGACAGGGGGGGGAGCAGTTCTTC CASSLGQGGEQFF
TRBJ2-7 - - TRBV7-9 TGTGCCAGCAGCCCCGCCTCCCCAGGGGTGGGACGGAGTAACTACGAGCAGTACTTC CASSPASPGVGRSNYEQYF
TRBJ1-5 TRBD1 few TRBV20-1 TGCAGTGCTAGAGCGTCGGACAGGGTACGCAATCAGCCCCAGCATTTT CSARASDRVRNQPQHF
TRBJ2-2 - - TRBV12-3/TRBV12-4 TGTGCCAGCAGTTTGGAGAAGGGTGGTAACACCGGGGAGCTGTTTTTT CASSLEKGGNTGELFF
TRBJ2-3 - - TRBV4-1 TGCGCCAGCAGCCAAGGAAAGGGTGACACAGATACGCAGTATTTT CASSQGKGDTDTQYF
TRBJ1-1 - few TRBV5-1 TGCGCCAGCAGCTTGCGGACAGAAACAGTTGAAGCTTTCTTT CASSLRTETVEAFF
TRBJ1-4 TRBD1 - TRBV6-6 TGTGCCAGCAGTTCCCTACAGGGGGCGAGTGAAAAACTGTTTTTT CASSSLQGASEKLFF
TRBJ2-7 - - TRBV5-1 TGCGCCAGCAGCTTGGGACCGGCAGATTACTACGAGCAGTACTTC CASSLGPADYYEQYF
TRBJ2-7 - few TRBV20-1 TGCAGTGCTAGGGGGGAAAACGGCGAGCAGTACTTC CSARGENGEQYF
TRBJ1-3 - many TRBV5-4 TGTGCCAGCAGCTATCTCTCTGGAAACACCATATATTTT CASSYLSGNTIYF
TRBJ1-2 - - TRBV6-1 TGTGCCAGCAGTCCGGACTGGGGGTACGACTACACCTTC CASSPDWGYDYTF
TRBJ1-1 - many TRBV5-4 TGTGCCAGCAGACCACAGGGTCGGGACACTGAAGCTTTCTTT CASRPQGRDTEAFF
TRBJ1-5 TRBD1 - TRBV6-1 TGTGCCAGCAGCCAAGCCGGGACAGGGGGTCAGCCCCAGCATTTT CASSQAGTGGQPQHF
TRBJ1-6 - - TRBV25-1 TGTGCCAGCAGTCGGGGGGGGACTTTCTGGTCACCCCTCCACTTT CASSRGGTFWSPLHF
TRBJ2-3 TRBD1 - TRBV7-8 TGTGCCAGCAGCTTAGAGAATAGACGACAGGGTACGAACACAGATACGCAGTATTTT CASSLENRRQGTNTDTQYF
TRBJ1-6 TRBD1 once TRBV7-6 TGTGCTAGTGGGACAGACTACTCCTATAATTCACCCCTCCACTTT CASGTDYSYNSPLHF
TRBJ1-4 - - TRBV5-4 TGTGCCGGGTCTACGTGGGGCCTTAATGAAAAACTGTTTTTT CAGSTWGLNEKLFF
TRBJ2-7 - few TRBV20-1 TGCAGTGCTAGAGAGACAGGGAGGTCCGAGCAGTACTTC CSARETGRSEQYF